Sequencing of this T cell receptor beta chain was carried out in a study of graft-versus-host responses after intestinal transplantation. Overall study findings and caveats: Some GvH clones appeared in ileal mucosa or blood before recipient bone marrow.

TCRdb's copy holds only in-frame clones and misses some; the assay was immunoSEQ multiplex PCR. The sample records approximately 5,100 clones, about 26% being singletons. Responders (about 200,000, CFSE-labeled) were co-plated with about 200,000 irradiated, violet-dye-labeled stimulators. After the reaction, the investigators sorted the proliferating CFSE-low CD3+CD4+ and CD3+CD8+ responders. The V and J ends lost 1 base and 4 bases, in that order; junction bases with no gene match: 3. This CDR3 region has 15 residues. Germline V CDR1 and CDR2: SGHKS, YYEKEE (reference sequence). This clone appeared a few times.

This clonotype originated in a human patient who was an organ donor for intestinal transplantation. This material consisted of alloreactive CD8+ T cells from a mixed lymphocyte reaction culture, taken before transplantation. Indicated subset: CFSE-low proliferating T cells sorted from approximately 6-day pre-transplant mixed lymphocyte reaction (GvH or HvG direction). The chain joins TRBV5-5 to TRBJ2-2; 8 positions match TRBD1. The CDR3 sequence is CASSLFQGATGELFF. CDR3 sequence (DNA): TGTGCCAGCAGCTTGTTCCAGGGGGCCACCGGGGAGCTGTTTTTT.